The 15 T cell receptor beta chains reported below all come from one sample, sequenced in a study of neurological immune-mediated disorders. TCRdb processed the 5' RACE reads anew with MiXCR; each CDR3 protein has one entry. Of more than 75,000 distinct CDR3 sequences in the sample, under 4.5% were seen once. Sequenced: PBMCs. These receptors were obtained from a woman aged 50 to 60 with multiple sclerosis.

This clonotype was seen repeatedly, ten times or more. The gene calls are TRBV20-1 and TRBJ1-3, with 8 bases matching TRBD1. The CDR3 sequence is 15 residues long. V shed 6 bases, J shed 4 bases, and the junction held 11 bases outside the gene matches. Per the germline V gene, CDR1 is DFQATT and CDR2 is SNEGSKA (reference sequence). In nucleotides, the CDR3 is TGCAGTGCCCGCAAACGGACAGGGACGGGAAACACCATATATTTT. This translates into CSARKRTGTGNTIYF.

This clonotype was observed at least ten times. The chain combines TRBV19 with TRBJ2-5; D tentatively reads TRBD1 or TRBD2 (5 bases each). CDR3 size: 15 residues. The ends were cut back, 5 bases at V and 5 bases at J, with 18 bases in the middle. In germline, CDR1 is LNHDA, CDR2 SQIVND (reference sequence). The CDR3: CASSSPGPLGETQYF. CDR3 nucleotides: TGTGCCAGTAGTTCCCCGGGACCACTCGGGGAGACCCAGTACTTC.

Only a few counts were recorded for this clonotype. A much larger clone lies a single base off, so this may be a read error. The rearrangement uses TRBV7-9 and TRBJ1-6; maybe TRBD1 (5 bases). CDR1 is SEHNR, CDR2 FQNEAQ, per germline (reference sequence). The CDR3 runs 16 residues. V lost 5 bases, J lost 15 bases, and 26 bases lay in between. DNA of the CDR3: TGTGCCAGCAGCGGAACGGGGTTGAGACAGACGGTACACCTCCACTTT. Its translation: CASSGTGLRQTVHLHF.

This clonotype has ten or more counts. The CDR3 loop reads CASSQPGQGPYEQYF. The CDR3 nucleotides are TGTGCCAGCTCACAGCCGGGACAGGGACCCTACGAGCAGTACTTC. The J gene is TRBJ2-7, the V gene TRBV18; 9 bases agree with TRBD1. CDR3 length equals 15 residues. CDR1 is KGHSH and CDR2 is LQKENI in the germline V gene. The V and J ends lost 4 bases and 2 bases, in that order; junction bases with no gene match: 6.

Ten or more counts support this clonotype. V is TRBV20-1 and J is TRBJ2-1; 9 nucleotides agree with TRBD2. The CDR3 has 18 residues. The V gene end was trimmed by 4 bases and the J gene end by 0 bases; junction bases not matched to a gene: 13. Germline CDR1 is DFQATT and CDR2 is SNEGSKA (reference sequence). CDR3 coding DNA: TGCAGTGCTACGAACCCGGGACTAGCAGGTAGCTCCTACAATGAGCAGTTCTTC. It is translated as CSATNPGLAGSSYNEQFF.

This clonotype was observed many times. The CDR3 reads CASSLLRGIQGSEQYF. CDR3 nucleotide sequence: TGTGCCAGCAGCTTACTCCGGGGAATTCAGGGGTCCGAGCAGTACTTC. The gene calls are TRBV7-2 and TRBJ2-7, with D maybe TRBD1 (6 bases). CDR1 is SGHTA and CDR2 is FQGNSA in the germline V gene. The CDR3 covers 16 residues. Trimming pared 2 bases from V and 6 bases from J, leaving 20 bases between.

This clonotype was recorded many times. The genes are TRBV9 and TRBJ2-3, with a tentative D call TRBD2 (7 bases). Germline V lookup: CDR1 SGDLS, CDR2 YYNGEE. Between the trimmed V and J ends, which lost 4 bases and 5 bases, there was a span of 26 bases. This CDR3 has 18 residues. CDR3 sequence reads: CASSPKIGRAGAGDTQYF. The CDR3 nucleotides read TGTGCCAGCAGCCCAAAGATAGGGAGGGCGGGGGCCGGAGATACGCAGTATTTT.

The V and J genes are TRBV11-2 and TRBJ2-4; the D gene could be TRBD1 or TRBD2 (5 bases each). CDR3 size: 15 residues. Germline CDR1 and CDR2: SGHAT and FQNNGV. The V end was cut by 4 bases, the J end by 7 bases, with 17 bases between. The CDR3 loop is CASSWRGGVENIQYF. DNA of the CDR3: TGTGCCAGCAGCTGGCGTGGGGGAGTGGAGAACATTCAGTACTTC.

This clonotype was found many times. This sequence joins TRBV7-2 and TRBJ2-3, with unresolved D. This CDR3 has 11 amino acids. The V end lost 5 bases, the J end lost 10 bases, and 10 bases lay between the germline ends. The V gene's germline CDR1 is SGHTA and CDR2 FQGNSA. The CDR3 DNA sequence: TGTGCCAGCAGCCACGGTACCGCGCAGTATTTT. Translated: CASSHGTAQYF.

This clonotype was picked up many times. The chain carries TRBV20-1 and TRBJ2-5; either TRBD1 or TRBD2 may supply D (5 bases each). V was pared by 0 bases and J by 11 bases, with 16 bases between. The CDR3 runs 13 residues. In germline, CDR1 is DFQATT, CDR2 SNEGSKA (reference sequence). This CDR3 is CSARDRAGTGQYF. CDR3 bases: TGCAGTGCTAGAGATCGGGCTGGGACGGGGCAGTACTTC.

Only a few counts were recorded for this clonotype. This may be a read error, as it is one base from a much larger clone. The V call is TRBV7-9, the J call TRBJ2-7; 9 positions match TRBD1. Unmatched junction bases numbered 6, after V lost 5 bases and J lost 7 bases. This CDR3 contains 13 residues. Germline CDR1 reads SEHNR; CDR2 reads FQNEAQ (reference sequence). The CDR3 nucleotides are TGTGCCAGCAGCCAAGGACAGGGGAAAGAGCAGTACTTC. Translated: CASSQGQGKEQYF. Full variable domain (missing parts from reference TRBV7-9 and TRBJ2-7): DTGVSQNPRHKITKRGQNVTFRCDPISEHNRLYWYRQTLGQGPEFLTYFQNEAQLEKSRLLSDRFSAERPKGSFSTLEIQRTEQGDSAMYLCASSQGQGKEQYFGPGTRLTVT.

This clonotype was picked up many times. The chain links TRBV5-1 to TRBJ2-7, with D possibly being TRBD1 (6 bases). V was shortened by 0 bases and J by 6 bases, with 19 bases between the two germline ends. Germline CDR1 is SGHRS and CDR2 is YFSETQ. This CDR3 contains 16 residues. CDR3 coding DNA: TGCGCCAGCAGCTTGGCAATAGGACAGCCCAGCCCCGAGCAGTACTTC. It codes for CASSLAIGQPSPEQYF.

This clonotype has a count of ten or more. The CDR3 protein is CASSSTRDTQYF. The CDR3 bases are TGTGCCAGCAGTTCTACTCGAGATACGCAGTATTTT. V usage is TRBV12-3 or TRBV12-4 and J usage is TRBJ2-3; D is ambiguous. This CDR3 is 12 amino acids long. V was cut by 4 bases and J by 5 bases, with 7 bases left in between.

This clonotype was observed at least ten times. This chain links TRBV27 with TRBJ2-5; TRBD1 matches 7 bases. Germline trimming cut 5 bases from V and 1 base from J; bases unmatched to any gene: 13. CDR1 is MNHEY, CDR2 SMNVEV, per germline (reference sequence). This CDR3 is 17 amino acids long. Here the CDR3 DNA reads TGTGCCAGCAGTAAGATCAGTAAAGGGGGCTCCCAAGAGACCCAGTACTTC. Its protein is CASSKISKGGSQETQYF.

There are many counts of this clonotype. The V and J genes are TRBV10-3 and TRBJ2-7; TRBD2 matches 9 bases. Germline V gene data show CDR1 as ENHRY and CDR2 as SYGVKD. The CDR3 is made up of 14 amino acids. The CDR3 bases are TGTGCTACAGCCCGCGCGGGGGGGATGTACGAGCAGTACTTC. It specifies CATARAGGMYEQYF.